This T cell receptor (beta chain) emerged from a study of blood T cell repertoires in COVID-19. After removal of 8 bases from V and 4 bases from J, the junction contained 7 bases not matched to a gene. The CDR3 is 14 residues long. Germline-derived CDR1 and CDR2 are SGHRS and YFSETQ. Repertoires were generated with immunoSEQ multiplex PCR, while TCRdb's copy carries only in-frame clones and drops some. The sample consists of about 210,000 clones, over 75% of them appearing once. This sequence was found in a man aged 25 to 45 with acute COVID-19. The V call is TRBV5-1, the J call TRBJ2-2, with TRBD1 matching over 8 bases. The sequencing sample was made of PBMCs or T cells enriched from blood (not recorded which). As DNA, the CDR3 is TGCGCCAGTTCAGGGGGCGAGGGCACCGGGGAGCTGTTTTTT. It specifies CASSGGEGTGELFF.